This T cell receptor beta chain emerged from a study of cytomegalovirus exposure and HLA in healthy donors. About the research overall: Later analysis reported that the roughly 120 validation repertoires shared the platform of the 650 to 700 first-cohort repertoires. Overall study results and limits: That first-cohort TCR clusters tended to co-occur in the 120 or so validation repertoires was found in a later analysis.

Details on this clone: Its cognate antigen is unknown.

The method was immunoSEQ multiplex PCR; TCRdb's version includes in-frame clones alone and lacks a portion of them. The data show some 150,000 clones, with 85% to 90% seen just once and about 3.5% held by the top ten. V lost 2 bases to trimming and J lost 3 bases, with 13 bases between them. Germline CDR1 reads MNHNS; CDR2 reads SASEGT. The CDR3 consists of 16 residues. This sequence was found in a woman under 30 in good health and CMV-seropositive. The V call is TRBV6-1, the J call TRBJ2-2; tentatively, D is TRBD2 (6 bases). The specimen sequenced was PBMCs. The CDR3 sequence: CASSERGGGDTGELFF. CDR3 in DNA: TGTGCCAGCAGTGAAAGGGGCGGCGGGGACACCGGGGAGCTGTTTTTT.